The rows below give T cell receptor beta chains drawn from one sample of a study of cytomegalovirus exposure and HLA in healthy donors. Here immunoSEQ multiplex PCR was the method, and the copy in TCRdb shows in-frame clones only, minus some. The sample carries tens of thousands of clones, around three quarters recorded once. The specimen sequenced was PBMCs. The receptor source for this set is a man aged 35 to 55 in good health and CMV-seronegative. Each CDR3 is given with its conserved first and last residue. D genes are given only for firm matches. Part of the rows lack a size; the others show once, few, many or a class for expanded clones.

NA TRBJ2-6 TRBD2 TRBV27 TGTGCCAGCAGTACTCGGACTAGCGGGTCGGGGGCCAACGTCCTGACTTTC CASSTRTSGSGANVLTF
NA TRBJ2-7 NA TRBV30 TGTGCCTGGTCTCCGATCCTGAGCGAGCAGTACTTC CAWSPILSEQYF
few TRBJ2-3 TRBD2 TRBV5-4 TGTGCCAGCAGCCTGGGCGGAGCGGGAGCCACAGATACGCAGTATTTT CASSLGGAGATDTQYF
few TRBJ2-7 NA TRBV7-6 TGTGCCAGCAGCTTAGGGGACTTAGCACACCGCTCCTACGAGCAGTACTTC CASSLGDLAHRSYEQYF
NA TRBJ2-7 TRBD1 TRBV29-1 TGCAGCGCCTCGGGACAGGGCGGAAAGACCTACGAGCAGTACTTC CSASGQGGKTYEQYF
NA TRBJ2-1 TRBD2 TRBV19 TGTGCCAGTAGACCTGGAGCGGGACCTATTGGTAGTGAGCAGTTCTTC CASRPGAGPIGSEQFF
NA TRBJ2-7 NA TRBV25-1 TGTGCCAGCAGTGAATCTAGTGCCTACGAGCAGTACTTC CASSESSAYEQYF
NA TRBJ1-5 TRBD1 TRBV6-6 TGTGCCAGCAGCCCTGGTCAGGGGGAATTTAGTCAGCCCCAGCATTTT CASSPGQGEFSQPQHF
NA TRBJ2-2 TRBD1 TRBV30 TGTGCCTGGAGTACCGAATACAGGGGCACCGGGGAGCTGTTTTTT CAWSTEYRGTGELFF
NA TRBJ2-1 TRBD2 TRBV2 TGTGCCAGCAGTGTTAGCGGGATATACAATGAGCAGTTCTTC CASSVSGIYNEQFF
NA TRBJ1-4 TRBD1 TRBV19 TGTGCCAGTGGACAAGGGACAGTTGAAAAACTGTTTTTT CASGQGTVEKLFF
few TRBJ2-7 NA TRBV2 TGTGCCAGCAAGGAGGGACGGCCCTACGAGCAGTACTTC CASKEGRPYEQYF
NA TRBJ1-5 NA TRBV20-1 TGCAGTGCTCCAAATCAGCCCCAGCATTTT CSAPNQPQHF
NA TRBJ2-2 NA TRBV6-5 TGTGCCAGCAGCATTGGCGGGATCACAACCGGGGAGCTGTTTTTT CASSIGGITTGELFF
NA TRBJ1-4 NA TRBV2 TGTGCCAGCAGTGATTTAGGGGGATGGGTTGAAAAACTGTTTTTT CASSDLGGWVEKLFF
NA TRBJ2-3 TRBD2 TRBV6-4 TGTGCCAGCAGTGAGGGACTAGCGGACACAGATACGCAGTATTTT CASSEGLADTDTQYF
NA TRBJ2-7 NA TRBV12-2 TGTGCAAGTCGCCGGCCTGAGTCGACAGGGGGATTCTGCGAGCAGTACTTC CASRRPESTGGFCEQYF
NA TRBJ2-4 TRBD2 TRBV7-3 TGTGCCAGCAGCTTAACACTAGCGGGAGGGAACATTCAGTACTTC CASSLTLAGGNIQYF
NA TRBJ2-1 NA TRBV19 TGTGCCAGTAGTAGGGGGGGACACTCCTACAATGAGCAGTTCTTC CASSRGGHSYNEQFF
NA TRBJ2-7 NA TRBV6-6 TGTGCCAGCAGTTACTCGAACGGGGACTACGAGCAGTACTTC CASSYSNGDYEQYF
NA TRBJ2-5 NA TRBV4-2 TGTGCCAGCAGCCGAAGACAGGCTGGGGAGCAAGAGACCCAGTACTTC CASSRRQAGEQETQYF